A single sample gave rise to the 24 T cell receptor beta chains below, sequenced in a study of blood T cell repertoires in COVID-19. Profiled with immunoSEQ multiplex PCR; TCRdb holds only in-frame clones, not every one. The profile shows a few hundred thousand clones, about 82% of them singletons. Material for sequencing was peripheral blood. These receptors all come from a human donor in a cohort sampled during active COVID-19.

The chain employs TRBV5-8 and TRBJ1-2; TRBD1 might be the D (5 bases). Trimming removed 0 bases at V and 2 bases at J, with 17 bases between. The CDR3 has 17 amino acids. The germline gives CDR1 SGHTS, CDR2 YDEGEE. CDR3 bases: TGTGCCAGCAGCTTGGCGACGTCAGGGATCCCAAACTATGGCTACACCTTC. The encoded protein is CASSLATSGIPNYGYTF. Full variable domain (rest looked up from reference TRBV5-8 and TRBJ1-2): EAGVTQSPTHLIKTRGQQATLRCSPISGHTSVYWYQQALGLGLQFLLWYDEGEERNRGNFPPRFSGRQFPNYSSELNVNALELEDSALYLCASSLATSGIPNYGYTFGSGTRLTVV.

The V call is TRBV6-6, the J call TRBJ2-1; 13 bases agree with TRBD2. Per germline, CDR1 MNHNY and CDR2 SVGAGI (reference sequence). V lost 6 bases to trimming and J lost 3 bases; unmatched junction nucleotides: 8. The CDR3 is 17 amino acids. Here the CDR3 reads CASSRPRTSGGYNEQFF. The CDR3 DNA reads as TGTGCCAGCAGCCGACCCCGGACTAGCGGGGGCTACAATGAGCAGTTCTTC.

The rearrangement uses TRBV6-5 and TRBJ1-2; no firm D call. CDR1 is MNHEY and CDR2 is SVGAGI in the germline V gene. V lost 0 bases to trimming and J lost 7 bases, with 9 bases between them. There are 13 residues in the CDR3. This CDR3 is CASSYSRVSGYTF. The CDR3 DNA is TGTGCCAGCAGTTACTCGAGGGTCAGTGGCTACACCTTC.

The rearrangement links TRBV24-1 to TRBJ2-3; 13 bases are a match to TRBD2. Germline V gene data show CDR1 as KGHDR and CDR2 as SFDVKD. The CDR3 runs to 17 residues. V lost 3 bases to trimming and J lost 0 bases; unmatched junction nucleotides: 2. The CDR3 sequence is CATSDPGLAGSTDTQYF. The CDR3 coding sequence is TGTGCCACCAGTGATCCGGGACTAGCGGGGAGCACAGATACGCAGTATTTT.

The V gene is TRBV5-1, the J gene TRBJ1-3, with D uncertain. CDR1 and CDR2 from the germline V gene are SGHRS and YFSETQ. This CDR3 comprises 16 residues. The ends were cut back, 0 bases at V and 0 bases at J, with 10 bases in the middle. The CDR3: CASSLAARDSGNTIYF. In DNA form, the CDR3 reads TGCGCCAGCAGCTTGGCCGCGCGTGACTCTGGAAACACCATATATTTT.

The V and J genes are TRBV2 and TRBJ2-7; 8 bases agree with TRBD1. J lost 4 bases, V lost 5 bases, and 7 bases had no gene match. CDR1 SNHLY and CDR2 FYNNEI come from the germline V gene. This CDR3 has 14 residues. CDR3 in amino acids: CASSYRTGNYEQYF. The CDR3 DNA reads TGTGCCAGCAGTTATCGGACAGGGAATTACGAGCAGTACTTC. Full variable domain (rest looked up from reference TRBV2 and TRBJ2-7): EPEVTQTPSHQVTQMGQEVILRCVPISNHLYFYWYRQILGQKVEFLVSFYNNEISEKSEIFDDQFSVERPDGSNFTLKIRSTKLEDSAMYFCASSYRTGNYEQYFGPGTRLTVT.

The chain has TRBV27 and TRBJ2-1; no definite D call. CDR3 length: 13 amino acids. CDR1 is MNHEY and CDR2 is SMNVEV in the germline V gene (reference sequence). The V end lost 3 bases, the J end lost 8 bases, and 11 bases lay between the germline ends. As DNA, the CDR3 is TGTGCCAGCAGTTTTTCTCTCCTAGATGAGCAGTTCTTC. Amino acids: CASSFSLLDEQFF.

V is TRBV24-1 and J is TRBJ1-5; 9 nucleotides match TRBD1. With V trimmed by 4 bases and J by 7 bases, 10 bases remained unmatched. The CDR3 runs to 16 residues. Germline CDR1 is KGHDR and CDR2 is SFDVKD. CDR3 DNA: TGTGCCACCAGTGACTCCGGGACAGGGAGGGTACAGCCCCAGCATTTT. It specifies CATSDSGTGRVQPQHF.

The CDR3 DNA reads TGTGCCTCGACCAGGGGAAACACCGGGGAGCTGTTTTTT. Amino acid sequence: CASTRGNTGELFF. The chain joins TRBV30 to TRBJ2-2; possibly TRBD1 for D (6 bases). Germline-derived CDR1 and CDR2 are GTSNPN and SVGIG (reference sequence). The ends were cut back, 7 bases at V and 2 bases at J, with 11 bases in the middle. The CDR3 runs to 13 residues. The variable domain in full, completed from reference TRBV30 and TRBJ2-2, reads SQTIHQWPATLVQPVGSPLSLECTVEGTSNPNLYWYRQAAGRGLQLLFYSVGIGQISSEVPQNLSASRPQDRQFILSSKKLLLSDSGFYLCASTRGNTGELFFGEGSRLTVL.

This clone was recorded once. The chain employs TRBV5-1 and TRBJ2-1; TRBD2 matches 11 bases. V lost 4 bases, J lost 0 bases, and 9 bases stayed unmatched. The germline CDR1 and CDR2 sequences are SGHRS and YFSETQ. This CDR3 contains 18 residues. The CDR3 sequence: CASSLPGLAASSYNEQFF. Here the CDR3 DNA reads TGCGCCAGCAGCCTACCGGGACTAGCGGCCAGCTCCTACAATGAGCAGTTCTTC.

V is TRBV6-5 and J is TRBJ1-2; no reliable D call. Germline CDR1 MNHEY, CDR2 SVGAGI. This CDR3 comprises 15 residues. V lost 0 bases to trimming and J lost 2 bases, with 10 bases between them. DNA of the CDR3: TGTGCCAGCAGTTACTCGAGTGGCGGGAACTATGGCTACACCTTC. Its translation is CASSYSSGGNYGYTF.

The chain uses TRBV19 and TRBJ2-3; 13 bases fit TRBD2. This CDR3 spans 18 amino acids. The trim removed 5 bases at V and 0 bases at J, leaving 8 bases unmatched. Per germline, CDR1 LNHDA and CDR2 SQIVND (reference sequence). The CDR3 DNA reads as TGTGCCAGTAGTGCCCGACTAGCGGGGGGTTCTAGCACAGATACGCAGTATTTT. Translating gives CASSARLAGGSSTDTQYF.

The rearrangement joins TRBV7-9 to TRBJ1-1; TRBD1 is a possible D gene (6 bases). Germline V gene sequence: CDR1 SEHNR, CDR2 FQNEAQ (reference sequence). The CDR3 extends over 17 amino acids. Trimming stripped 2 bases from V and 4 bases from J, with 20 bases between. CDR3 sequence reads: CASSLLGGQGPGTEAFF. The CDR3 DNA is TGTGCCAGCAGCTTATTAGGGGGTCAGGGACCGGGCACTGAAGCTTTCTTT.

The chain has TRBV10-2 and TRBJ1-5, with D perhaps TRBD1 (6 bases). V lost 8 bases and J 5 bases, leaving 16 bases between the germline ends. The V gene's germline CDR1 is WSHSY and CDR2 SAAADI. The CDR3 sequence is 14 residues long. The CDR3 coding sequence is TGCGCCAGCGGCGACAGGCCAACTTATCAGCCCCAGCATTTT. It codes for CASGDRPTYQPQHF.

Here the CDR3 DNA reads TGCGCCAGCAGCTCTCCGGGACAGGGGAAGGGCTACACCTTC. Protein: CASSSPGQGKGYTF. The gene calls are TRBV5-1 and TRBJ1-2; TRBD1 matches at 10 bases. With V trimmed by 3 bases and J by 8 bases, 7 bases remained unmatched. This CDR3 comprises 14 residues. Germline CDR1 is SGHRS and CDR2 is YFSETQ.

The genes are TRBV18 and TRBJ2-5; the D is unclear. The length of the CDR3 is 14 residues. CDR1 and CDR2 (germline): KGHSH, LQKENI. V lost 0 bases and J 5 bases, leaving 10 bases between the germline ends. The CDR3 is CASSPPAVYETQYF. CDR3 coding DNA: TGTGCCAGCTCACCACCGGCCGTATATGAGACCCAGTACTTC.

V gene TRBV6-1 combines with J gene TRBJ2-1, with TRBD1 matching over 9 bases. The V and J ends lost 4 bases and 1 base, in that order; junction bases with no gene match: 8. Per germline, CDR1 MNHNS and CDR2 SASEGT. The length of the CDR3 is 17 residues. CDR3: CASSALTGGESYNEQFF. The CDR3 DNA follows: TGTGCCAGCAGTGCACTAACAGGGGGCGAGTCCTACAATGAGCAGTTCTTC.

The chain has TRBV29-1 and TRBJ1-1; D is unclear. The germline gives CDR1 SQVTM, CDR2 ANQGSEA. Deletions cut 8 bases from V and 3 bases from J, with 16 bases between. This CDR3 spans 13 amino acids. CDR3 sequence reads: CSPGKRSDTEAFF. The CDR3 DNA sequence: TGCAGCCCCGGGAAAAGGTCCGACACTGAAGCTTTCTTT.

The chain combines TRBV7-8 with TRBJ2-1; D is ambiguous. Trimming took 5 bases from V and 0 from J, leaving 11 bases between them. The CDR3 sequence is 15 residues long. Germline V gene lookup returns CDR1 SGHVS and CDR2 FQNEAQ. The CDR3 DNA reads TGTGCCAGCAGCCTGGGCGTTGGCTCCTACAATGAGCAGTTCTTC. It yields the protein CASSLGVGSYNEQFF.

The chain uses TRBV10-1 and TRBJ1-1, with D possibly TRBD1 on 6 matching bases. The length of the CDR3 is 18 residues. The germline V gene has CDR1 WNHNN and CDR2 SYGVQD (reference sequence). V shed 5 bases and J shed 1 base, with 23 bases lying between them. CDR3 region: CASSLPGGRIVENTEAFF. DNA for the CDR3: TGCGCCAGCAGTCTCCCCGGGGGGCGCATAGTAGAGAACACTGAAGCTTTCTTT.

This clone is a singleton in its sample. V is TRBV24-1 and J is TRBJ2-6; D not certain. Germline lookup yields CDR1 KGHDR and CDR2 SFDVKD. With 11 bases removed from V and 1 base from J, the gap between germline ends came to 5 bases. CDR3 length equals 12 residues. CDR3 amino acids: CASSSGANVLTF. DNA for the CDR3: TGTGCCAGTTCATCTGGGGCCAACGTCCTGACTTTC.

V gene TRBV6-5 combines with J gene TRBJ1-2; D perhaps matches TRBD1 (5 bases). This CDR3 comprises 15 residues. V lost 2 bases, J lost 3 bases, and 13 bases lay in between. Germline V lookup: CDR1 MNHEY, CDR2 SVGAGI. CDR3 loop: CASSYDDSDDYGYTF. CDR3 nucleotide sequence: TGTGCCAGCAGTTACGATGACAGCGACGACTATGGCTACACCTTC.

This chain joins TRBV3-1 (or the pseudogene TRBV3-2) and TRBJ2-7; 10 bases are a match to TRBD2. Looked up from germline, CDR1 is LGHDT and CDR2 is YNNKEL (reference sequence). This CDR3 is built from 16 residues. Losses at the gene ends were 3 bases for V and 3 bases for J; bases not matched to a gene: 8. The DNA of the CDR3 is TGTGCCAGCAGCCAGGACGAGCGGGGGGGCCTCTACGAGCAGTACTTC. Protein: CASSQDERGGLYEQYF.

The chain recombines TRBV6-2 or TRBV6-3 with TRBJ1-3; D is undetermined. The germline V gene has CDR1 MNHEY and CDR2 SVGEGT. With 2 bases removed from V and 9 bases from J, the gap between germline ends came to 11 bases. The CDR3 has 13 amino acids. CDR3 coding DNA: TGTGCCAGCAGTTACGCGGTCATCCCCACCATATATTTT. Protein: CASSYAVIPTIYF.